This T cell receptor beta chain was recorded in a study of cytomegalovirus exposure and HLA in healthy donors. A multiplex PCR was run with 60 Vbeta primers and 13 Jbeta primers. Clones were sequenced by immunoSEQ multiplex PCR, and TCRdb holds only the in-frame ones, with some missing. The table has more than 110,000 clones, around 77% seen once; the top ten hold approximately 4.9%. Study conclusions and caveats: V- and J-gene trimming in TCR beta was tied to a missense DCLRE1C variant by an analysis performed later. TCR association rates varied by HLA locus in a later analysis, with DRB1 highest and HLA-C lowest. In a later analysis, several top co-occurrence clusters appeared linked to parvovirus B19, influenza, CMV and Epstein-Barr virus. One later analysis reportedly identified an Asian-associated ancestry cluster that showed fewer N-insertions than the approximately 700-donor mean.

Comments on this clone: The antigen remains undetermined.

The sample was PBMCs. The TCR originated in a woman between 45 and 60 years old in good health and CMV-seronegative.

For the CDR3, the DNA is TGTGCCAGCAGAGAATCTTCTAACTCGTACACCGGGGAGCTGTTTTTT. Protein sequence: CASRESSNSYTGELFF. The rearrangement joins TRBV27 to TRBJ2-2; D remains unclear. From germline, CDR1 is MNHEY and CDR2 SMNVEV (reference sequence). This CDR3 comprises 16 residues. Trimming removed 6 bases at V and 3 bases at J, with 17 bases between.